Shown below are 3 T cell receptor beta chains from a single sample sequenced in a study of CD8+ T cells in alopecia areata. Extracted RNA was reverse transcribed, and the resulting cDNA served as sequencing template. This table comes from immunoSEQ multiplex PCR, and its TCRdb copy is limited to in-frame clones, with some not included. This sample carries roughly 97,000 clones, roughly 41% of them seen once, and the ten largest clones take 1% to 1.5%. The sequenced material came from CD4+ T cells sorted from blood. The receptor set was obtained from a human donor with alopecia areata.

This clone came up a few times. This sequence joins TRBV14 and TRBJ2-1; 9 bases are a match to TRBD2. CDR1 is SGHDN and CDR2 is FVKESK in the germline V gene. The CDR3 is made up of 17 amino acids. V trimming: 4 bases; J trimming: 0 bases; junction bases outside the gene matches: 7. CDR3 sequence: CASSPGPGLASYNEQFF. DNA for the CDR3: TGTGCCAGCAGCCCCGGCCCGGGACTAGCCTCCTACAATGAGCAGTTCTTC.

The V gene is TRBV4-3, the J gene TRBJ2-3, with unresolved D. The length of the CDR3 is 15 residues. V lost 0 bases to trimming and J lost 0 bases, with 7 bases between them. From germline, CDR1 is LGHNA and CDR2 YSLEER. For the CDR3, the DNA is TGCGCCAGCAGCCAAGAGTATACTAGCACAGATACGCAGTATTTT. It translates to CASSQEYTSTDTQYF.

The J gene is TRBJ1-2, the V gene TRBV4-1, with a possible D match to TRBD1 (5 bases). Germline values: CDR1 MGHRA, CDR2 YSYEKL. The V and J ends lost 1 base and 4 bases respectively, with 13 bases between them. The CDR3 sequence is 15 residues long. CDR3 sequence reads: CASSQALGVGYGYTF. CDR3 coding DNA: TGCGCCAGCAGCCAAGCCTTGGGGGTGGGCTATGGCTACACCTTC.